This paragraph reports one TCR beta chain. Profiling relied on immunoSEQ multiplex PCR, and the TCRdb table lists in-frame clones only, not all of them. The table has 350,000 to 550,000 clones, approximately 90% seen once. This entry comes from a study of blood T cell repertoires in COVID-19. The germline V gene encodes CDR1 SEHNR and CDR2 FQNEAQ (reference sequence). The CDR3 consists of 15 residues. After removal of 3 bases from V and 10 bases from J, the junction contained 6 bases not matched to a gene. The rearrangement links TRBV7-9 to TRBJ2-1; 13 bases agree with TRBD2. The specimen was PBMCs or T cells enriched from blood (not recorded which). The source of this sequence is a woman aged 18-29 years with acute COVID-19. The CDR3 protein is CASSFTSGRATEQFF. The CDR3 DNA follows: TGTGCCAGCAGCTTTACTAGCGGGAGGGCCACAGAGCAGTTCTTC.